The present TCR beta chain was sequenced within a study of early T cells in non-severe SARS-CoV-2 infection. The junction had 9 bases not matched to a gene; V was cut back by 4 bases and J by 7 bases. Germline lookup yields CDR1 LGHDT and CDR2 YNNKEL (reference sequence). This CDR3 has 15 residues. TCRdb recomputed calls from the 5' RACE reads with MiXCR, one row per CDR3 protein. The sample includes just over 60,000 distinct CDR3 sequences, 8.5% to 9.5% seen only once; the top ten take 1.2%. This receptor was identified in an adult who was a healthcare worker with PCR-confirmed SARS-CoV-2 infection or an uninfected control (not recorded which). Sequencing used whole blood. The rearrangement uses TRBV3-1 and TRBJ1-2, with 10 bases matching TRBD1. The DNA of the CDR3 is TGTGCCAGCAGCCCCCGGGACAGGGGAGGCAGTGGCTACACCTTC. Translation: CASSPRDRGGSGYTF. The full variable domain, its missing parts supplied by reference TRBV3-1 and TRBJ1-2, is DTAVSQTPKYLVTQMGNDKSIKCEQNLGHDTMYWYKQDSKKFLKIMFSYNNKELIINETVPNRFSPKSPDKAHLNLHINSLELGDSAVYFCASSPRDRGGSGYTFGSGTRLTVV.